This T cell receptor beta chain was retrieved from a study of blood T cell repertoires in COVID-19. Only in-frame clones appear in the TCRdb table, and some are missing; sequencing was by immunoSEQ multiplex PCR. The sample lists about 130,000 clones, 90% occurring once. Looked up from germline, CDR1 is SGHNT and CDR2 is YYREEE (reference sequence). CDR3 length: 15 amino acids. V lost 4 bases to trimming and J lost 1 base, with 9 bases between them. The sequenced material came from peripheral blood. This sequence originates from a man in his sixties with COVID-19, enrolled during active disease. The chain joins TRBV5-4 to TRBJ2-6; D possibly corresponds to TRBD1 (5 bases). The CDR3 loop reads CASSIGASGANVLTF. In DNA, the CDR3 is TGTGCCAGCAGCATAGGGGCTTCTGGGGCCAACGTCCTGACTTTC.